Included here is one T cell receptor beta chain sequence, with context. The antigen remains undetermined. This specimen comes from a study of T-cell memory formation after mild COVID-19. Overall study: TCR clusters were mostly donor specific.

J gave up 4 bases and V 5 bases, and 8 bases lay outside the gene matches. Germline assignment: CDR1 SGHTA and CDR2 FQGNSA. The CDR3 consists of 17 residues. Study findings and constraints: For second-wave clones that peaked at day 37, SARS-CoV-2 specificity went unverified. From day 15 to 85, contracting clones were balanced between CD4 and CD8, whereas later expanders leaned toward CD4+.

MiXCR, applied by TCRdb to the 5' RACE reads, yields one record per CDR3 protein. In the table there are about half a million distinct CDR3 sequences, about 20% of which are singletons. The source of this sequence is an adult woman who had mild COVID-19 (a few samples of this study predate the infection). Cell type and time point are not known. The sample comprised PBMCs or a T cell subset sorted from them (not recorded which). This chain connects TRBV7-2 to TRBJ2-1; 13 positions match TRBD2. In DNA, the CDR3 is TGTGCCAGCAGCCGGGGGACTAGCGGGATGGGGTACAATGAGCAGTTCTTC. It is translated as CASSRGTSGMGYNEQFF.